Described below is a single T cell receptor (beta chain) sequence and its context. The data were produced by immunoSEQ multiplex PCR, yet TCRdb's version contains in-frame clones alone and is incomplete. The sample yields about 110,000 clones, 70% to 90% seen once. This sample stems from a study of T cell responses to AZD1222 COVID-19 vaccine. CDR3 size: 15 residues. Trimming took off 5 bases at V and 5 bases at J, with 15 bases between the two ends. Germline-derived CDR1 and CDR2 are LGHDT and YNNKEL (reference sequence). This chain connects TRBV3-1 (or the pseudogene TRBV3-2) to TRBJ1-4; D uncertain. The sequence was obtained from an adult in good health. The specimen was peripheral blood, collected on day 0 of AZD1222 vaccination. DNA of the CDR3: TGTGCCAGCAGCGCCCGCCTCGAGCCCAATGAAAAACTGTTTTTT. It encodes CASSARLEPNEKLFF.